These 10 T cell receptor beta chains were all obtained from the same sample, sequenced in a study of T cells after yellow fever vaccination. TCRdb recomputed calls from the 5' RACE reads with MiXCR, one row per CDR3 protein. The sample includes some 500,000 distinct CDR3 sequences, roughly 14% of them seen just once. This material consisted of PBMCs, taken on the day of the yellow fever booster vaccination. The receptors come from a man younger than 45 who received the YFV17D yellow fever vaccine.

This chain joins TRBV2 and TRBJ2-1, with TRBD2 identical over 8 bases. The CDR3 spans 14 residues. CDR1 is SNHLY and CDR2 is FYNNEI in the germline V gene. The ends lost 1 base at V and 7 bases at J; junction bases unmatched: 3. The CDR3 sequence: CASSEGTSFNEQFF. CDR3 nucleotides: TGTGCCAGCAGTGAAGGGACTAGCTTTAATGAGCAGTTCTTC.

This chain links TRBV7-2 with TRBJ2-5; tentatively, D is TRBD2 (6 bases). The CDR3 totals 15 residues. CDR1 and CDR2 (germline): SGHTA, FQGNSA. V was pared by 1 base and J by 4 bases, with 13 bases between. Here the CDR3 reads CASSLEWLARETQYF. Here the CDR3 DNA reads TGTGCCAGCAGCTTAGAGTGGCTAGCGAGAGAGACCCAGTACTTC.

This clonotype showed up just a few times. V gene TRBV7-2 combines with J gene TRBJ2-7; TRBD2 might be the D (5 bases). Trimming removed 6 bases at V and 7 bases at J, with 16 bases between. Germline V lookup: CDR1 SGHTA, CDR2 FQGNSA. The CDR3 is 13 residues long. CDR3 DNA: TGTGCCAGCAGTCCCCCGGGAAGGGAAGAGCAGTACTTC. Translating gives CASSPPGREEQYF.

This chain joins TRBV5-1 and TRBJ2-1; D perhaps matches TRBD2 (6 bases). Trimming left V 4 bases short and J 2 bases short, with 16 bases between. CDR3 length: 16 amino acids. Germline V lookup: CDR1 SGHRS, CDR2 YFSETQ. This CDR3 is CASSPEGGVAYNEQFF. The CDR3 DNA reads as TGCGCCAGCAGCCCGGAGGGTGGGGTCGCCTACAATGAGCAGTTCTTC.

The genes are TRBV11-2 and TRBJ2-3; D might be TRBD1 (6 bases). Trimming pared 0 bases from V and 0 bases from J, leaving 7 bases between. CDR1 SGHAT and CDR2 FQNNGV come from the germline V gene. The CDR3 loop spans 15 amino acids. The CDR3 DNA sequence: TGTGCCAGCAGCTTAGACGGACAGAGCACAGATACGCAGTATTTT. This codes for CASSLDGQSTDTQYF. The full variable domain, completed using reference TRBV11-2 and TRBJ2-3, is EAGVAQSPRYKIIEKRQSVAFWCNPISGHATLYWYQQILGQGPKLLIQFQNNGVVDDSQLPKDRFSAERLKGVDSTLKIQPAKLEDSAVYLCASSLDGQSTDTQYFGPGTRLTVL.

The rearrangement joins TRBV28 to TRBJ2-5; the D is unclear. V lost 5 bases, J lost 3 bases, and 13 bases lay in between. The CDR3 has 14 amino acids. Germline V lookup: CDR1 MDHEN, CDR2 SYDVKM. CDR3 residues: CASSLLGNEETQYF. DNA of the CDR3: TGTGCCAGCAGTCTGCTAGGGAACGAAGAGACCCAGTACTTC.

This rearrangement joins TRBV15 to TRBJ2-5, with a tentative D call TRBD1 (6 bases). Trimming left V 1 base short and J 5 bases short, with 14 bases between. The CDR3 consists of 15 residues. The germline V gene has CDR1 LNHNV and CDR2 YYDKDF (reference sequence). The CDR3: CATSRGGTKGETQYF. The DNA for the CDR3 is TGTGCCACCAGCAGAGGTGGGACAAAGGGGGAGACCCAGTACTTC.

The chain carries TRBV12-3 or TRBV12-4 and TRBJ2-7; TRBD1 might be the D (6 bases). Trimming removed 3 bases at V and 1 base at J, with 16 bases between. There are 16 residues in the CDR3. CDR3 in amino acids: CASSLTQGLRSYEQYF. In DNA form, the CDR3 reads TGTGCCAGCAGTTTGACACAGGGTCTTCGGTCCTACGAGCAGTACTTC.

This clonotype was observed at least ten times. The chain is built from TRBV14 and TRBJ2-5; D not certain. Germline V gene lookup returns CDR1 SGHDN and CDR2 FVKESK. Trimming removed 5 bases at V and 5 bases at J, with 12 bases between. The CDR3 spans 13 residues. CDR3 bases: TGTGCCAGCAGCTACGCAAGGGCCGAGACCCAGTACTTC. Translation gives CASSYARAETQYF.

This chain links TRBV4-2 with TRBJ1-4; TRBD1 aligns across 9 bases. CDR1 and CDR2 (germline): LGHNA, YNFKEQ. The CDR3 has 15 residues. V lost 3 bases to trimming and J lost 7 bases; unmatched junction nucleotides: 6. CDR3 nucleotide sequence: TGTGCCAGCAGCCAGAATGGACAGGGGACTGAAAAACTGTTTTTT. It specifies CASSQNGQGTEKLFF.